Below, 21 T cell receptor beta chains from the same sample are listed, as sequenced in a study of tumor-infiltrating lymphocytes in oesophageal squamous cell carcinoma. TCRdb re-analysed the PCR reads in MiXCR, keeping a single row per CDR3 protein. The sample records about 6,000 distinct CDR3 sequences, about 14% being singletons. The sequenced sample consisted of esophageal tumor tissue. The source of these receptors is a male donor with esophageal squamous cell carcinoma.

By share of the sample, this clonotype is medium-sized. The genes are TRBV11-3 and TRBJ2-6; 7 positions agree with TRBD1. The CDR3 length is 18 residues. Germline values: CDR1 SGHNT, CDR2 YENEEA. The J segment lost 0 bases and the V segment lost 5 bases, leaving 10 bases of the junction unmatched. The CDR3 nucleotides are TGTGCCAGCAGCCTTACCGGGACAGCCTCCTCTGGGGCCAACGTCCTGACTTTC. Its translation is CASSLTGTASSGANVLTF.

As for this clonotype: Because the CDR3 is missing its conserved closing phenylalanine or tryptophan, this is likely a read error. No DNA is shown, since the ends of the CDR3 on it are uncertain; the CDR3 is the one TCRdb lists. This chain uses TRBV5-6 with TRBJ2-7; TRBD1, the table's D call, lacks a check against the DNA. The germline CDR1 and CDR2 sequences are SGHDT and YYEEEE. The CDR3 totals 14 residues, both ends included. The CDR3 is CASSWGAGIYTFGS.

Note on this clonotype: One junction end does not reproduce the germline sequence, and a read error may be involved. The V gene is TRBV5-1, the J gene TRBJ2-1, with a weak D call TRBD1 (5 bases). Per the germline V gene, CDR1 is SGHRS and CDR2 is YFSETQ. CDR3 size: 15 residues. In DNA form, the CDR3 reads TGCGCCAGCAGCTTGGATGGACACGTTAATTCACCCCTCCACTTC. This codes for CASSLDGHVNSPLHF.

This clonotype was seen many times. This chain connects TRBV6-1 to TRBJ2-5; TRBD1 agrees at 8 bases. The CDR3 sequence is 15 residues long. The V and J ends lost 6 bases and 11 bases, in that order; junction bases with no gene match: 17. Germline values: CDR1 MNHNS, CDR2 SASEGT. Written as DNA, the CDR3 is TGTGCCAGCAGGTACGCAGGGGGCGCGAGGAATGAGCAGTACTTC. This sequence encodes CASRYAGGARNEQYF.

This clonotype came up a few times. The chain uses TRBV15 and TRBJ2-2, with D unresolved. The CDR3 has 12 residues. Trimming took 4 bases from V and 6 from J, leaving 6 bases between them. The germline gives CDR1 LNHNV, CDR2 YYDKDF (reference sequence). DNA for the CDR3: TGTGCCACCAGCAAGCTGGCCGGGGAGCTGTTTTTT. It yields the protein CATSKLAGELFF.

This clonotype was seen ten or more times. The chain links TRBV18 to TRBJ2-5; D not resolved. Germline-derived CDR1 and CDR2 are KGHSH and LQKENI. The V end lost 3 bases, the J end lost 4 bases, and 3 bases lay between the germline ends. The CDR3 runs 11 residues. The CDR3: CASSPGETQYF. The CDR3 DNA sequence: TGTGCCAGCTCACCGGGAGAGACCCAGTACTTC.

The chain uses TRBV20-1 and TRBJ2-1; D is possibly TRBD2 (5 bases). The assigned J gene may be wrong: the sequence end matches TRBJ2-7 better. This CDR3 is built from 11 residues. Germline assignment: CDR1 DFQATT and CDR2 SNEGSKA (reference sequence). This CDR3 is CSAPRMDLQYF. The CDR3 DNA reads as TGCAGTGCCCCGAGGATGGACTTGCAGTACTTC.

With respect to this clonotype: A clone one base away is much larger, so this may be a read error. The chain combines TRBV19 with TRBJ2-3; perhaps TRBD2 as D (5 bases). This CDR3 has 13 residues. V was trimmed by 4 bases and J by 14 bases, leaving 19 bases between them. The V gene's germline CDR1 is LNHDA and CDR2 SQIVND (reference sequence). CDR3 nucleotides: TGTGCCAGTAGTACCGAGAACACCGGGGAGCTGTATTTT. It is translated as CASSTENTGELYF.

This clonotype came up many times. The CDR3 DNA reads as TGTGCCAGCAGACAAAATGTAGGTACAGGGCGTGAAAAACTGTTTTTT. This codes for CASRQNVGTGREKLFF. This rearrangement joins TRBV6-1 to TRBJ1-4; maybe TRBD1 (6 bases). The CDR3 spans 16 residues. Trimming shortened V by 6 bases and J by 7 bases, and 21 bases separated the two germline ends. Germline V gene lookup returns CDR1 MNHNS and CDR2 SASEGT.

This clonotype was recorded at least ten times. This sequence joins TRBV4-1 and TRBJ1-2; D might be TRBD1 (5 bases). Trimming removed 4 bases from V and 4 bases from J, with 19 bases in between. There are 16 residues in the CDR3. Per the germline V gene, CDR1 is MGHRA and CDR2 is YSYEKL. The CDR3 protein is CASSPQIGGSVYGYTF. Written as DNA, the CDR3 is TGCGCCAGCAGCCCACAAATTGGGGGTAGCGTCTATGGCTACACCTTC.

This clonotype is medium-sized (0.01 to 0.1%) within its sample. The rearrangement links TRBV7-3 to TRBJ2-3; a possible D gene is TRBD1 (6 bases). CDR1 SGHTA and CDR2 FQGTGA come from the germline V gene. V shed 2 bases and J shed 3 bases, with 6 bases lying between them. CDR3 length equals 13 residues. This CDR3 reads CASSLQGTDTQYF. CDR3 DNA sequence: TGTGCCAGCAGCTTACAGGGGACAGATACGCAGTATTTT.

The rearrangement uses TRBV19 and TRBJ2-5, with D perhaps being TRBD1 or TRBD2 (5 bases each). Germline V gene data show CDR1 as LNHDA and CDR2 as SQIVND (reference sequence). The length of the CDR3 is 15 residues. V was pared by 5 bases and J by 5 bases, with 18 bases between. The CDR3 DNA follows: TGTGCCAGTAGTGCCGGGACCCACATTAAGGAGACCCAGTACTTC. It is translated as CASSAGTHIKETQYF.

The chain carries TRBV19 and TRBJ1-1; D gene ambiguous. The CDR3 runs to 13 residues. The V gene lost 5 bases and the J gene lost 8 bases, with 15 bases spanning the gap. Germline lookup yields CDR1 LNHDA and CDR2 SQIVND (reference sequence). CDR3 amino acids: CASSELAASEAFF. The CDR3, as DNA: TGTGCCAGTAGTGAACTCGCAGCCTCAGAAGCTTTCTTT. Variable domain in full (rest from reference TRBV19 and TRBJ1-1): DGGITQSPKYLFRKEGQNVTLSCEQNLNHDAMYWYRQDPGQGLRLIYYSQIVNDFQKGDIAEGYSVSREKKESFPLTVTSAQKNPTAFYLCASSELAASEAFFGQGTRLTVV.

The table lists this clonotype with a few counts. The chain is built from TRBV24-1 and TRBJ1-1, with TRBD1 as a possible D gene (5 bases). The CDR3 extends over 11 amino acids. Trimming cost V 9 bases and J 8 bases, with 12 bases left between them. Germline-derived CDR1 and CDR2 are KGHDR and SFDVKD. Here the CDR3 reads CATRGGAEAFF. The CDR3 nucleotides read TGTGCCACCCGTGGCGGGGCCGAAGCTTTCTTT.

This clonotype was seen at least ten times. The chain links TRBV5-4 to TRBJ2-1, with TRBD1 matching over 7 bases. Germline values: CDR1 SGHNT, CDR2 YYREEE (reference sequence). J was trimmed by 4 bases and V by 4 bases; bases with no gene match: 8. The CDR3 totals 15 residues. CDR3 amino acids: CASSRGQEPYNEQFF. DNA of the CDR3: TGTGCCAGCAGCCGAGGACAGGAGCCATACAATGAGCAGTTCTTC.

This clonotype was seen more than once but under ten times. Given the absence of the conserved phenylalanine or tryptophan at the CDR3 end, a read error is likely. The limits of the CDR3 on the DNA are not certain, so only TCRdb's listed CDR3 is given. This sequence joins TRBV6-1 and TRBJ2-7; the table's D gene call, TRBD1, was not cross checked with the DNA. From germline, CDR1 is MNHNS and CDR2 SASEGT. Ends included, the CDR3 has 17 residues. The CDR3 sequence: CASSLKTGSTNGYTFGS.

This clonotype was recorded many times. The chain is built from TRBV27 and TRBJ2-7, with D possibly matching TRBD1 (6 bases). V lost 6 bases and J 6 bases, leaving 15 bases between the germline ends. The CDR3 has 13 amino acids. The germline V gene encodes CDR1 MNHEY and CDR2 SMNVEV (reference sequence). CDR3 in amino acids: CASRDRDIAEQYF. The DNA for the CDR3 is TGTGCCAGCAGGGACCGGGACATTGCCGAGCAGTACTTC.

By frequency in the sample, this clonotype is medium-sized. A much larger clone lies one base from this, so it may be a read error. This chain connects TRBV7-3 to TRBJ2-1; TRBD2 is a possible D gene (6 bases). TRBJ2-7 explains the end of the DNA better; the J call may be wrong. Germline CDR1 reads SGHTA; CDR2 reads FQGTGA. The CDR3 spans 15 residues. CDR3: CASSFSGSSYNEQYF. The CDR3 nucleotides are TGTGCCAGCAGCTTTAGCGGTAGCTCCTACAATGAGCAGTACTTC.

This clonotype was found a few times. The gene calls are TRBV2 and TRBJ2-7; 7 bases match TRBD2. The DNA matches TRBJ2-1 better at its end, which makes the J call doubtful. Germline lookup yields CDR1 SNHLY and CDR2 FYNNEI. CDR3 length: 14 amino acids. The CDR3 sequence is CASSEIGGGNEQFF. CDR3 DNA sequence: TGTGCCAGCAGTGAGATTGGGGGGGGGAATGAGCAGTTCTTC.

This clonotype was seen repeatedly, ten times or more. A read error is possible here, since a much larger clone lies one base away. This chain joins TRBV14 and TRBJ2-5; D not certain. V was pared by 0 bases and J by 12 bases, with 14 bases between. CDR3 length equals 13 residues. Germline CDR1 SGHDN, CDR2 FVKESK. The CDR3 DNA sequence: TGTGCCAGCAGCCAAGATAGGCCTGGCGGCAAGTACTTC. It specifies CASSQDRPGGKYF.

About this clonotype: No conserved phenylalanine or tryptophan is present at the end of the CDR3, so a read error is the likely explanation. No DNA is shown, since the ends of the CDR3 on it are uncertain; the CDR3 is the one TCRdb lists. This chain links TRBV7-3 with TRBJ2-6; the D call in the table, TRBD2, was not verified against the DNA. Looked up from germline, CDR1 is SGHTA and CDR2 is FQGTGA. Inclusive of both ends, the CDR3 amounts to 16 amino acids. This chain's CDR3 is CASSMTSGGNEQFFGP.